Below are 5 T cell receptor beta chains sequenced from a single sample in a study of a mutant IDH1 vaccine in newly diagnosed glioma. Generated by immunoSEQ multiplex PCR, the TCRdb table keeps only in-frame clones and is missing some. The sample yields about 27,000 clones, roughly four fifths seen once. The time point is: week 35, safety follow-up. With topical imiquimod, each dose of the vaccine consisted of 300 ug of mutant IDH1 20-mer peptide. Their target antigens are unknown. The starting material was PBMCs, obtained from a glioma patient whose treatment included an IDH1 peptide vaccine. These receptors came from a man aged 45-65 years with glioma.

This clone was seen just once. The V and J genes are TRBV16 and TRBJ1-6; D not resolved. CDR1 and CDR2 (germline): KGHSY, FQNENV. The CDR3 sequence is 13 residues long. Trimming shortened V by 6 bases and J by 6 bases, and 9 bases separated the two germline ends. The CDR3 DNA reads as TGTGCCAGCAGACCCACTAGTAATTCACCCCTCCACTTT. This translates into CASRPTSNSPLHF.

This chain joins TRBV6-5 and TRBJ1-2; tentative D call: TRBD1 (5 bases). CDR3 size: 13 residues. V gave up 0 bases and J gave up 8 bases, with 10 bases separating them. Germline values: CDR1 MNHEY, CDR2 SVGAGI. The CDR3 DNA reads as TGTGCCAGCAGTTACTCTTGGGGGAGAGGCTACACCTTC. This codes for CASSYSWGRGYTF.

The chain recombines TRBV29-1 with TRBJ1-1; D remains ambiguous. Trimming stripped 3 bases from V and 4 bases from J, with 6 bases between. The germline gives CDR1 SQVTM, CDR2 ANQGSEA. There are 11 residues in the CDR3. The CDR3 DNA sequence: TGCAGCGTTGATGGCGGCACTGAAGCTTTCTTT. Its protein product is CSVDGGTEAFF.

The genes are TRBV11-3 and TRBJ2-1; 7 bases line up with TRBD1. Germline V CDR1 and CDR2: SGHNT, YENEEA. J was trimmed by 7 bases and V by 4 bases; bases with no gene match: 10. This CDR3 has 15 amino acids. CDR3 sequence: CASSSTRGPQNEQFF. In DNA, the CDR3 is TGTGCCAGCAGCTCCACAAGGGGGCCTCAGAATGAGCAGTTCTTC.

The V call is TRBV30, the J call TRBJ2-3; 12 bases are a match to TRBD2. Germline-derived CDR1 and CDR2 are GTSNPN and SVGIG (reference sequence). This CDR3 contains 17 residues. Trimming removed 1 base from V and 2 bases from J; junction bases left unmatched: 7. The CDR3 nucleotides read TGTGCCTGGAGTGCAAAGGGACTAGCGGGCAACACAGATACGCAGTATTTT. Translation: CAWSAKGLAGNTDTQYF.